This TCR beta chain derives from a study of T cell responses to AZD1222 COVID-19 vaccine. The sample holds one count of this clone. What it binds is unknown. Assay: immunoSEQ multiplex PCR; the TCRdb copy retains only in-frame clones and omits some. In the table there are around 33,000 clones, approximately 90% of which are singletons. CDR1 and CDR2 (germline): SGHDT, YYEEEE. This CDR3 is built from 17 residues. V was shortened by 1 base and J by 0 bases, with 14 bases between the two germline ends. Whole-study results and caveats: White British ancestry dominated among donors, who included more females, and clonal diversity was possibly underestimated. Only after the peak T cell response were repertoires sampled. Reports indicate that nearly half of spike-specific TCRs are directed at unmutated variant regions.

The V gene is TRBV5-6, the J gene TRBJ1-5, with D perhaps TRBD1 (5 bases). The sequences come from peripheral blood, collected on day 0 of AZD1222 vaccination. The receptor's source is an adult in good health. CDR3 nucleotides: TGTGCCAGCAGCTTGCGAGGGGCCCCTGCTAGCAATCAGCCCCAGCATTTT. It is translated as CASSLRGAPASNQPQHF.